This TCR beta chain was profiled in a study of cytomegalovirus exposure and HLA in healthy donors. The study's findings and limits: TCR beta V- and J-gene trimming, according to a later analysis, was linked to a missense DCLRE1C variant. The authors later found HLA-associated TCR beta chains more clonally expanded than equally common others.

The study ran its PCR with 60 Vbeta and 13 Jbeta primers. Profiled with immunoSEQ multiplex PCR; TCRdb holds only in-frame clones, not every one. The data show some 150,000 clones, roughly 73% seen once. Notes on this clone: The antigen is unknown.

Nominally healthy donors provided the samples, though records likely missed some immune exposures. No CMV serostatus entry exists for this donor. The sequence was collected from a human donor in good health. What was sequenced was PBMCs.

The CDR3 loop is CASSFGTGAGNTIYF. In DNA, the CDR3 is TGTGCCAGCAGTTTTGGAACAGGGGCTGGAAACACCATATATTTT. The chain links TRBV5-4 to TRBJ1-3; 7 bases map to TRBD1. Unmatched junction bases numbered 7, after V lost 5 bases and J lost 2 bases. Germline CDR1 is SGHNT and CDR2 is YYREEE (reference sequence). This CDR3 has 15 residues.